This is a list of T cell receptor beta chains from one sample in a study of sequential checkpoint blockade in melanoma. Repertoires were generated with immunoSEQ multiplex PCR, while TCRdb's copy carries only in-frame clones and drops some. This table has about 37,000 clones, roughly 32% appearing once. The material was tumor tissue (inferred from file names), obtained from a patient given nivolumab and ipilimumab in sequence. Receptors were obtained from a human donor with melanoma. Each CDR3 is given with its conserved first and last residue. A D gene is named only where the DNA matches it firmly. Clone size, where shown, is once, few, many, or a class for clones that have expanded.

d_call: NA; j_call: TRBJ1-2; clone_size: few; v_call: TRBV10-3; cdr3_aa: CAISESGERRRGGYTF; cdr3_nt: TGTGCCATCAGTGAGTCCGGTGAAAGGCGGCGGGGTGGCTACACCTTC
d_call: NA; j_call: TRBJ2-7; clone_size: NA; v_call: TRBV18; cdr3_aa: CASSLQGLNYEQYF; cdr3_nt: TGTGCCAGCTCATTACAGGGATTGAACTACGAGCAGTACTTC
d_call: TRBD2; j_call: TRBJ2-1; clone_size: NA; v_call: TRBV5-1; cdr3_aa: CASSLGSRAGGNEQFF; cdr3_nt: TGCGCCAGCAGCTTGGGAAGTCGAGCGGGAGGGAATGAGCAGTTCTTC
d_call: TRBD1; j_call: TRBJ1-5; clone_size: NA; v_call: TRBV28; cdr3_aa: CASSSWTGSTPNQPQHF; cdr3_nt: TGTGCCAGCAGTTCCTGGACAGGGTCAACGCCGAATCAGCCCCAGCATTTT
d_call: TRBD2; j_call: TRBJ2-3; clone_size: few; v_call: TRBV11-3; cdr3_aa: CASSPSLVAGTTDTQYF; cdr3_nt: TGTGCCAGCAGCCCATCCCTGGTAGCGGGAACCACAGATACGCAGTATTTT
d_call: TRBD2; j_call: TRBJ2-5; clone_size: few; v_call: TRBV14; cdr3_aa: CASSQTSEGTQYF; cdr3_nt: TGTGCCAGCAGTCAGACTAGCGAGGGGACCCAGTACTTC
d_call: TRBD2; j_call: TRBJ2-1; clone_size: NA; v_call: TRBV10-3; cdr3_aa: CAISGGLAAVNNEQFF; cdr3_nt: TGTGCCATCAGTGGGGGACTAGCGGCTGTCAACAATGAGCAGTTCTTC
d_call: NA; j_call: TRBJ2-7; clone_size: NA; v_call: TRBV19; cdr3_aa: CASTQGQGWEKQYF; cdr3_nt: TGTGCCAGTACCCAAGGGCAGGGATGGGAAAAGCAGTACTTC
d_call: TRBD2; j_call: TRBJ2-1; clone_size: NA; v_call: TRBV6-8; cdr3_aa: CASRTPELAGGRSEQFF; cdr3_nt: TGTGCCAGCAGAACACCTGAACTAGCGGGAGGGCGGAGTGAGCAGTTCTTC
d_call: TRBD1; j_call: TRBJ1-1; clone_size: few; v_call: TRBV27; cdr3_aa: CASSNTGGARSNTEAFF; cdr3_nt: TGTGCCAGCAGTAATACAGGGGGCGCGAGGTCGAACACTGAAGCTTTCTTT
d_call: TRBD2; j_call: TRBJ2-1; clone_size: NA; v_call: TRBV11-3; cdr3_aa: CASSLPKLAGVADEQFF; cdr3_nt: TGTGCCAGCAGCTTGCCCAAACTAGCGGGAGTAGCAGATGAGCAGTTCTTC
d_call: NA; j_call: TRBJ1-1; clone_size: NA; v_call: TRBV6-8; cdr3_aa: CASSQHERTVEAFF; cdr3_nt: TGTGCCAGCAGTCAACACGAAAGGACAGTTGAAGCTTTCTTT
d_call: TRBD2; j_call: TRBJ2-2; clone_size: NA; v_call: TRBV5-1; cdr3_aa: CASTILAGVDTGELFF; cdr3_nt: TGCGCCAGCACGATCCTAGCGGGGGTAGATACCGGGGAGCTGTTTTTT
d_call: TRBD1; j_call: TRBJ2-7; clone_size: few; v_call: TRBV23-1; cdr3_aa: CASSQEGGTGSYEQYF; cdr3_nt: TGCGCCAGCAGCCAAGAGGGAGGGACAGGGTCCTACGAGCAGTACTTC
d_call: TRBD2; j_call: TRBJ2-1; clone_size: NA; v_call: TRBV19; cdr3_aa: CASLTSGRASVYEQFF; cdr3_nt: TGTGCCAGCTTAACTAGCGGGAGGGCCTCGGTTTATGAGCAGTTCTTC
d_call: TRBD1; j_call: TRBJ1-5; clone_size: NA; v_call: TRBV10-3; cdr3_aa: CAISKGQENQPQHF; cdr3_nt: TGTGCCATCAGTAAGGGACAGGAAAATCAGCCCCAGCATTTT
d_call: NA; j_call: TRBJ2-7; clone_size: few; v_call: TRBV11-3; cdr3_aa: CASSSTGGPYEQYF; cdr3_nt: TGTGCCAGCAGCTCAACAGGTGGCCCCTACGAGCAGTACTTC
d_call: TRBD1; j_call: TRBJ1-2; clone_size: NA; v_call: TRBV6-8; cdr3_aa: CASSYEGARGYTF; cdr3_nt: TGTGCCAGCAGTTACGAGGGGGCGAGGGGCTACACCTTC
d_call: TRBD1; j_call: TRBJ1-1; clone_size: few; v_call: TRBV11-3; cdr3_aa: CASSLWTGGKTEAFF; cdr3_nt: TGTGCCAGCAGCCTCTGGACAGGGGGGAAGACTGAAGCTTTCTTT
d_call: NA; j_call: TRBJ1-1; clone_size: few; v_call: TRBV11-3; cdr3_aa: CASNPGRSNTEAFF; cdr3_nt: TGTGCCAGCAACCCCGGACGGTCGAACACTGAAGCTTTCTTT
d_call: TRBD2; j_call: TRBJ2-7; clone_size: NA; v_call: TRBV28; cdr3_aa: CASSPPAGVRRAYEQYF; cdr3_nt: TGTGCCAGCAGTCCCCCGGCGGGGGTCCGTAGGGCGTACGAGCAGTACTTC
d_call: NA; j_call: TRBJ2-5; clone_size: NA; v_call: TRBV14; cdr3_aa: CASSVSETQYF; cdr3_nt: TGTGCCAGCAGCGTCAGCGAGACCCAGTACTTC
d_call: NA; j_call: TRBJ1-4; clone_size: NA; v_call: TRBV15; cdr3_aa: CATSFRDGVNEKLFF; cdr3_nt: TGTGCCACCAGCTTTAGGGACGGAGTTAATGAAAAACTGTTTTTT
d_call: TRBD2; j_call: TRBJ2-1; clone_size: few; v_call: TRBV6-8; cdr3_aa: CASSYSRASGGQGNEQFF; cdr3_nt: TGTGCCAGCAGTTACTCTCGCGCTAGCGGGGGGCAAGGCAATGAGCAGTTCTTC
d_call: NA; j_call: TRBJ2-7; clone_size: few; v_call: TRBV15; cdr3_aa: CASSLGGAAYEQYF; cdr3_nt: TGTGCCAGCAGCTTGGGGGGGGCCGCCTACGAGCAGTACTTC
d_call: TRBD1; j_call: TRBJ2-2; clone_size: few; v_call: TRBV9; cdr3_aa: CASSVQGADGELFF; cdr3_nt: TGTGCCAGCAGTGTTCAGGGGGCGGACGGGGAGCTGTTTTTT
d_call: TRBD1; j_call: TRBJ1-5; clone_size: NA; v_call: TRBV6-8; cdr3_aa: CASSPRTGGMPQHF; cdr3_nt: TGTGCCAGCAGTCCCCGGACAGGCGGTATGCCCCAGCATTTT
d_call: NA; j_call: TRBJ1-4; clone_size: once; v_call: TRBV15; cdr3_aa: CATSREKPGTNEKLFF; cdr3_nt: TGTGCCACCAGCAGAGAAAAGCCCGGGACTAATGAAAAACTGTTTTTT
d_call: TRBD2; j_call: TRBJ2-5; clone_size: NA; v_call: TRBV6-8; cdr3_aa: CASSLRGGETQYF; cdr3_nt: TGTGCCAGCAGCCTCCGCGGGGGGGAGACCCAGTACTTC
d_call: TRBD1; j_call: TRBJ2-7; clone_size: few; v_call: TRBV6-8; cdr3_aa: CASSYSTGAYEQYF; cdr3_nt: TGTGCCAGCAGTTACTCGACAGGGGCGTACGAGCAGTACTTC
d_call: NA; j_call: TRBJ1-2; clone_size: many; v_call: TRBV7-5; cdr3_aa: CASSSFSGGAGGYTF; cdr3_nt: TGTGCCAGCAGCTCATTCTCAGGGGGCGCCGGTGGCTACACCTTC
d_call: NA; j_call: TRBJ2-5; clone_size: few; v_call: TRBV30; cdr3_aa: CAWGGWNPNQETQYF; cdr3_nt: TGTGCCTGGGGGGGGTGGAATCCTAACCAAGAGACCCAGTACTTC
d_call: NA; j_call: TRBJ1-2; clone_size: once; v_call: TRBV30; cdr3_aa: CAWSVRRVGHGYTF; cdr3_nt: TGTGCCTGGAGTGTACGCAGGGTTGGGCATGGCTACACCTTC
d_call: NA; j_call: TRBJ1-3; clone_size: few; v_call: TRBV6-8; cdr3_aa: CASSDQGFGNTIYF; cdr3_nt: TGTGCCAGCAGTGATCAGGGGTTTGGAAACACCATATATTTT
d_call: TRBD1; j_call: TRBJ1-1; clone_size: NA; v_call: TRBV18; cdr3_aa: CASSGQAYEGAFF; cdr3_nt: TGTGCCAGCTCGGGACAGGCGTACGAGGGAGCTTTCTTT
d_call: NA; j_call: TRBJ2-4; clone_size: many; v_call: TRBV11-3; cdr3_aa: CASSSSGTQAKNIQYF; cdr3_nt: TGTGCCAGCAGCTCCTCCGGGACTCAAGCCAAAAACATTCAGTACTTC
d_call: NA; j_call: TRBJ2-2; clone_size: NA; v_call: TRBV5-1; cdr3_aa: CASSFGGNTGELFF; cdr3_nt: TGCGCCAGCAGCTTCGGGGGGAACACCGGGGAGCTGTTTTTT
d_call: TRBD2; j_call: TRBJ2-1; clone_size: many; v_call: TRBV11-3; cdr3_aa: CASSLGLAGGNEQFF; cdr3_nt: TGTGCCAGCAGCTTGGGACTAGCGGGAGGCAATGAGCAGTTCTTC
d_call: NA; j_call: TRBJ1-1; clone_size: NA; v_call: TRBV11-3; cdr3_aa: CASSPGPPRYTEAFF; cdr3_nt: TGTGCCAGCAGCCCTGGACCGCCCCGGTACACTGAAGCTTTCTTT
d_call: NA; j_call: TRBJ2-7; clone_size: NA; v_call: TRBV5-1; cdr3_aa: CASSFAGDSYEQYF; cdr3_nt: TGCGCCAGCAGCTTCGCAGGGGACTCCTACGAGCAGTACTTC
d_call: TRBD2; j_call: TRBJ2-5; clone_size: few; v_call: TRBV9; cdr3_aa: CASTGTSGEETQYF; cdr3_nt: TGTGCCAGCACCGGGACTAGCGGGGAGGAGACCCAGTACTTC
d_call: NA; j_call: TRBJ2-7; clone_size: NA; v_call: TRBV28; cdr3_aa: CASGRVGLHPRNEQYF; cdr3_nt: TGTGCCAGCGGACGGGTGGGCCTCCATCCAAGGAACGAGCAGTACTTC
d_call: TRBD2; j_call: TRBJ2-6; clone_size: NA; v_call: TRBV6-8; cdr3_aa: CATRRGGLASGANVLTF; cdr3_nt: TGTGCCACCAGGAGGGGGGGACTAGCGTCCGGGGCCAACGTCCTGACTTTC
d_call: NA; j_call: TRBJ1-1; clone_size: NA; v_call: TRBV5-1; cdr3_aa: CASSSGQLNTEAFF; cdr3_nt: TGCGCCAGCAGCTCCGGACAGCTGAACACTGAAGCTTTCTTT
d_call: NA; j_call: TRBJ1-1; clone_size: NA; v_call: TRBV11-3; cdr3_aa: CASSSETPGTEAFF; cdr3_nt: TGTGCCAGCAGCTCCGAGACACCCGGAACTGAAGCTTTCTTT
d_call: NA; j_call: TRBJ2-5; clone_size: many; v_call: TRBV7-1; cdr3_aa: CASSPASGYIETQYF; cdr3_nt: TGTGCCAGCAGCCCCGCTTCCGGGTACATAGAGACCCAGTACTTC
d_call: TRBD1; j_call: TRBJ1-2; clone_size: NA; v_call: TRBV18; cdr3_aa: CASSSQGGLNYGYTF; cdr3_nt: TGTGCCAGCTCATCCCAGGGGGGGCTTAACTATGGCTACACCTTC
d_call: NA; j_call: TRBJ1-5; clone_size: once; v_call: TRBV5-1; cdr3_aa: CASSLGTDYNQPQHF; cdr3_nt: TGCGCCAGCAGCTTGGGTACGGACTACAATCAGCCCCAGCATTTT
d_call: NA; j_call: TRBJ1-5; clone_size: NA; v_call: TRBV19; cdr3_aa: CASSMAGNQPQHF; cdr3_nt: TGTGCCAGTAGTATGGCTGGCAATCAGCCCCAGCATTTT
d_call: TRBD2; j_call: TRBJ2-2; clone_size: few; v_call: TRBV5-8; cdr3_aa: CASSQKDQLAGRGELFF; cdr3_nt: TGTGCCAGCAGCCAAAAAGATCAACTAGCGGGAAGGGGGGAGCTGTTTTTT
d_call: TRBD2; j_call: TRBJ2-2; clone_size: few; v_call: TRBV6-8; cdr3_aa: CASSPIRLAGVFGELFF; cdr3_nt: TGTGCCAGCAGTCCTATCCGACTAGCGGGAGTCTTCGGGGAGCTGTTTTTT
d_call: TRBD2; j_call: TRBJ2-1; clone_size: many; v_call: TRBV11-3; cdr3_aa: CASGEIGTSGKWGEQFF; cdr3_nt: TGTGCCAGCGGGGAGATTGGGACTAGCGGGAAATGGGGTGAGCAGTTCTTC
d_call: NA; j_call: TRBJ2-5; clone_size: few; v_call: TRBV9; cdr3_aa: CASSQGQQETQYF; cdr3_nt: TGTGCCAGCAGCCAAGGTCAGCAAGAGACCCAGTACTTC
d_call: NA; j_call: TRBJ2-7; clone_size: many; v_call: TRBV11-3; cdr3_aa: CASSPLQDPYEQYF; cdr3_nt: TGTGCCAGCAGCCCCCTTCAGGACCCCTACGAGCAGTACTTC
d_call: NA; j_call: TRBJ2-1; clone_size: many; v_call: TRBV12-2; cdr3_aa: CATGPGLAIVHEQFF; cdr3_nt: TGTGCCACTGGCCCGGGACTAGCGATTGTCCATGAGCAGTTCTTC